This paragraph reports one T cell receptor beta chain. Its antigen remains unidentified. It has no much larger one-base neighbor in the sample; base qualities were not kept. Receptor libraries were prepared by the immunoSEQ multiplex PCR assay. TCRdb limited this immuneACCESS table to in-frame rearrangements with V and J called. A share of clones is missing; checked studies link under half to unresolved V genes, and the rest is unexplained. This sample lists about 50,000 clones; approximately 91% were detected once. The ten largest clones capture roughly 0.66% of the sample. This sample stems from a study of T cell changes during pregnancy in multiple sclerosis (dated by TCRdb to the late 2010s). Notes on the research overall: The study looked at changes in the T cell repertoire across pregnancy in women with multiple sclerosis.

Its CDR3 holds 16 amino acids, cysteine through phenylalanine. Only the CDR3 DNA is retained, 48 bases long and in frame from the first base. Here V drops 4 bases and J drops 6 bases, and the junction holds 14 bases not matched to any gene. For CDR1 and CDR2, the germline V gene lists SGHRS and YFSETQ. This material consisted of CD4+ T cells from peripheral blood mononuclear cells, taken after pregnancy. The TCR comes from a female donor in good health, enrolled as a control in a pregnancy study. The sequence links TRBV5-1 to TRBJ2-3; the central 7 bases match TRBD1. The DNA sequence follows: TGCGCCAGCAGCCGCTCGGGACAGACCTCATTTGATACGCAGTATTTT. This yields the protein CASSRSGQTSFDTQYF.